The 7 T cell receptor beta chains below come from one sample, sequenced in a study of shared clonotypes between healthy human individuals. Only in-frame clones appear in the TCRdb table, and some are missing; sequencing was by immunoSEQ multiplex PCR. The repertoire includes about a million clones, around 75% of them detected once, and over 1.3% sits in the top ten. Source material: memory CD4+ T cells sorted from blood. Subset here: CD45RA-negative fraction. These receptors were obtained from a man between 18 and 35 years old in good health.

The chain is built from TRBV11-3 and TRBJ2-7; unclear D gene. Germline V lookup: CDR1 SGHNT, CDR2 YENEEA. The CDR3 spans 12 residues. Trimming stripped 4 bases from V and 1 base from J, with 5 bases between. This CDR3 reads CASSSVSYEQYF. CDR3 DNA sequence: TGTGCCAGCAGCTCCGTGTCCTACGAGCAGTACTTC. Filled out from reference TRBV11-3 and TRBJ2-7, the complete variable domain reads EAGVVQSPRYKIIEKKQPVAFWCNPISGHNTLYWYLQNLGQGPELLIRYENEEAVDDSQLPKDRFSAERLKGVDSTLKIQPAELGDSAVYLCASSSVSYEQYFGPGTRLTVT.

This chain links TRBV9 with TRBJ2-5, with a tentative D call TRBD1 (7 bases). The CDR3 runs to 15 residues. In germline, CDR1 is SGDLS, CDR2 YYNGEE. The V end lost 4 bases, the J end lost 5 bases, and 18 bases lay between the germline ends. The CDR3 protein is CASSPRQGGFETQYF. The CDR3 DNA follows: TGTGCCAGCAGCCCCCGACAGGGAGGTTTCGAGACCCAGTACTTC.

This chain uses TRBV11-2 with TRBJ2-5, with 8 bases that match TRBD2. Trimming cost V 5 bases and J 4 bases; bases outside gene matches: 9. Germline lookup yields CDR1 SGHAT and CDR2 FQNNGV. The CDR3 has 15 residues. CDR3 protein: CASSPPGLGGETQYF. CDR3 nucleotides: TGTGCCAGCAGCCCCCCGGGACTAGGGGGAGAGACCCAGTACTTC. Drawing the rest from reference TRBV11-2 and TRBJ2-5, the complete variable domain is EAGVAQSPRYKIIEKRQSVAFWCNPISGHATLYWYQQILGQGPKLLIQFQNNGVVDDSQLPKDRFSAERLKGVDSTLKIQPAKLEDSAVYLCASSPPGLGGETQYFGPGTRLLVL.

This clone occurred once. The rearrangement joins TRBV5-1 to TRBJ1-1; D is perhaps TRBD1 (6 bases). This CDR3 region has 15 residues. V lost 0 bases and J lost 2, with 11 bases in between. The germline V gene has CDR1 SGHRS and CDR2 YFSETQ. The CDR3 coding sequence is TGCGCCAGCAGCTTGGGGCGGGACACAAACACTGAAGCTTTCTTT. It codes for CASSLGRDTNTEAFF.

V is TRBV9 and J is TRBJ2-1; possible D gene TRBD1, 5 bases. In germline, CDR1 is SGDLS, CDR2 YYNGEE. The CDR3 contains 16 residues. V was clipped by 0 bases and J by 4 bases, with 14 bases between them. This CDR3 is CASSVDRGSIYNEQFF. Written as DNA, the CDR3 is TGTGCCAGCAGCGTAGATAGGGGATCAATTTACAATGAGCAGTTCTTC. Together with reference TRBV9 and TRBJ2-1, the CDR3 gives the full variable domain: DSGVTQTPKHLITATGQRVTLRCSPRSGDLSVYWYQQSLDQGLQFLIQYYNGEERAKGNILERFSAQQFPDLHSELNLSSLELGDSALYFCASSVDRGSIYNEQFFGPGTRLTVL.

The chain carries TRBV10-2 and TRBJ1-1; possibly TRBD1 for D (6 bases). Germline loops: CDR1 WSHSY, CDR2 SAAADI. V gave up 2 bases and J gave up 1 base, with 17 bases separating them. The CDR3 is made up of 17 amino acids. The CDR3 is CASSEGGHGFGNTEAFF. The CDR3, as DNA: TGCGCCAGCAGTGAGGGGGGGCACGGGTTTGGGAACACTGAAGCTTTCTTT.

This clone has a single count. V usage is TRBV5-1 and J usage is TRBJ2-3; a weak D match, TRBD2 (6 bases). CDR1 and CDR2 (germline): SGHRS, YFSETQ. The CDR3 length is 16 residues. V was pared by 4 bases and J by 2 bases, with 17 bases between. CDR3 bases: TGCGCCAGCAGCCCTGGTCCTAGCGAGACCACAGATACGCAGTATTTT. This codes for CASSPGPSETTDTQYF.